The 11 T cell receptor beta chains presented below share a single source sample, sequenced in a study of blood T cell repertoires in COVID-19 (dated by TCRdb to about 2020). Libraries were constructed by the immunoSEQ multiplex PCR assay. TCRdb retrieved this table from immuneACCESS and kept in-frame rearrangements only. Not all clones are present; in checked studies, unresolved V genes account for under half, and no reason is known for the remainder. This sample comprises some 250,000 clones, 81% of them detected only once. The biggest ten clones account for around 7.2% of the sample. Sequenced sample: peripheral blood. These receptors were collected from a woman older than 75 with COVID-19, enrolled during active disease.

The J gene is TRBJ2-7, the V gene TRBV9, with 8 bases matching TRBD1. The germline gives CDR1 SGDLS, CDR2 YYNGEE. V shed 7 bases, J shed 6 bases, and the junction held 9 bases outside the gene matches. CDR3 size: 13 residues. The CDR3 region is CASSIQGAGEQYF. The CDR3 region has the DNA TGTGCCAGCTCTATTCAGGGGGCGGGCGAGCAGTACTTC. Complete variable domain (other parts from reference TRBV9 and TRBJ2-7): DSGVTQTPKHLITATGQRVTLRCSPRSGDLSVYWYQQSLDQGLQFLIQYYNGEERAKGNILERFSAQQFPDLHSELNLSSLELGDSALYFCASSIQGAGEQYFGPGTRLTVT.

The chain combines TRBV7-3 with TRBJ2-7, with a tentative D call TRBD2 (5 bases). V was pared by 4 bases and J by 5 bases, with 12 bases between. Per germline, CDR1 SGHTA and CDR2 FQGTGA. The CDR3 loop spans 13 amino acids. This chain's CDR3 is CASSSQAGNEQYF. Written as DNA, the CDR3 is TGTGCCAGCAGCTCCCAGGCCGGGAACGAGCAGTACTTC. The whole variable domain, filled in from reference TRBV7-3 and TRBJ2-7, reads GAGVSQTPSNKVTEKGKYVELRCDPISGHTALYWYRQSLGQGPEFLIYFQGTGAADDSGLPNDRFFAVRPEGSVSTLKIQRTERGDSAVYLCASSSQAGNEQYFGPGTRLTVT.

This chain uses TRBV4-1 with TRBJ2-7; the match to TRBD2 covers 7 bases. CDR3 length equals 17 residues. CDR1 and CDR2 from the germline V gene are MGHRA and YSYEKL. J gave up 3 bases and V 0 bases, and 11 bases lay outside the gene matches. CDR3 region: CASSQEFRLAGFYEQYF. CDR3 coding DNA: TGCGCCAGCAGCCAAGAGTTCCGACTAGCAGGATTCTACGAGCAGTACTTC.

The V and J genes are TRBV6-2 or TRBV6-3 and TRBJ2-7; 10 nucleotides match TRBD2. The CDR3 loop spans 14 amino acids. V was clipped by 5 bases and J by 1 base; unmatched bases: 2. Germline CDR1 is MNHEY and CDR2 is SVGEGT. The CDR3 bases are TGTGCCAGCAGTCGGACTAGCGGATCCTACGAGCAGTACTTC. It is translated as CASSRTSGSYEQYF.

Written as DNA, the CDR3 is TGTGCCAGCAGCTTAGAATCCTATGGTGAAGCTTTCTTT. It specifies CASSLESYGEAFF. V gene TRBV7-8 combines with J gene TRBJ1-1; D ambiguous. CDR3 length: 13 amino acids. The V gene lost 1 base and the J gene lost 7 bases, with 10 bases spanning the gap. The V gene's germline CDR1 is SGHVS and CDR2 FQNEAQ.

This clone was counted once. The rearrangement links TRBV21-1 to TRBJ1-5; the table's D call, TRBD1, was not checked against the DNA. TRBV21-1 is a pseudogene locus. The CDR3 runs to 19 residues. The CDR3 sequence is CASSKRKTGKLYSNQPQHF. The CDR3 coding sequence is TGTGCCAGCAGCAAACGAAAGACAGGGAAACTTTATAGCAATCAGCCCCAGCATTTT.

The rearrangement joins TRBV29-1 to TRBJ1-5; the match to TRBD1 covers 8 bases. The CDR3 consists of 13 residues. The V gene's germline CDR1 is SQVTM and CDR2 ANQGSEA. V trimming: 6 bases; J trimming: 4 bases; junction bases outside the gene matches: 5. The CDR3 coding sequence is TGCAGCGTCGGACAGGGAGAAAATCAGCCCCAGCATTTT. This sequence encodes CSVGQGENQPQHF.

The gene calls are TRBV5-1 and TRBJ2-5; 8 bases are a match to TRBD2. The CDR3 loop spans 15 amino acids. Germline loops: CDR1 SGHRS, CDR2 YFSETQ. V trimming: 6 bases; J trimming: 0 bases; junction bases outside the gene matches: 7. The DNA for the CDR3 is TGCGCCAGCACTCGAACGGGAGGGAACCAAGAGACCCAGTACTTC. This encodes CASTRTGGNQETQYF.

V gene TRBV7-2 combines with J gene TRBJ2-5; 11 nucleotides agree with TRBD1. This CDR3 region has 15 residues. V trimming: 3 bases; J trimming: 5 bases; junction bases outside the gene matches: 5. CDR1 and CDR2 (germline): SGHTA, FQGNSA. CDR3: CASSLGQGDMETQYF. DNA for the CDR3: TGTGCCAGCAGCTTGGGACAGGGGGACATGGAGACCCAGTACTTC.

J is TRBJ2-3 and V is TRBV6-5, with 8 bases that match TRBD2. This CDR3 comprises 14 residues. From germline, CDR1 is MNHEY and CDR2 SVGAGI. V shed 10 bases, J shed 0 bases, and the junction held 6 bases outside the gene matches. As DNA, the CDR3 is TGTGCCATCGTCGCGGGGGGCAGCACAGATACGCAGTATTTT. Amino acid sequence: CAIVAGGSTDTQYF.

V gene TRBV25-1 combines with J gene TRBJ1-5, with TRBD1 as a possible D gene (6 bases). Between the trimmed V and J ends, which lost 2 bases and 3 bases, there was a span of 8 bases. The CDR3 is made up of 14 amino acids. Germline CDR1 MGHDK, CDR2 SYGVNS. CDR3 sequence (DNA): TGTGCCAGCAGTGAACCAGGGGCCAATCAGCCCCAGCATTTT. Translation gives CASSEPGANQPQHF.